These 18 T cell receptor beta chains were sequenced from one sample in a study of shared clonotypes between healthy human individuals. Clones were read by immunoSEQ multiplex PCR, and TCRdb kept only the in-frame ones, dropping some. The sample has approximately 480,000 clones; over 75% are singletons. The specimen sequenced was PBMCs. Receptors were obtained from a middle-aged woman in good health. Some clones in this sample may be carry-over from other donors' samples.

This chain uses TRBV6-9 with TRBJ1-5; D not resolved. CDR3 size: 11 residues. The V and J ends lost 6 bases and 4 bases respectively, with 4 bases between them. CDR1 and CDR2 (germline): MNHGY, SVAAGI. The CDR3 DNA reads TGTGCCAGCAGCAATAATCAGCCCCAGCATTTT. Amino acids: CASSNNQPQHF.

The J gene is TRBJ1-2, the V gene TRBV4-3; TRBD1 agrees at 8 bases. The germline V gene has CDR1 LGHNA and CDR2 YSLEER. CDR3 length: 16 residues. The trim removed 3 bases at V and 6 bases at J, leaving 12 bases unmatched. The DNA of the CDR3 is TGCGCCAGCAGCCATCAAGGACTCCAGGGGGCCGATGGCTACACCTTC. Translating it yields CASSHQGLQGADGYTF.

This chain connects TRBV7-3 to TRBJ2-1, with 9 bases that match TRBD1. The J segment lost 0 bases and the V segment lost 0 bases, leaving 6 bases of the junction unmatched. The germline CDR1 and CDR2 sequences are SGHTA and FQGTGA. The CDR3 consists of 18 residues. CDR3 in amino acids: CASSLTGQGWASYNEQFF. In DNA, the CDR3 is TGTGCCAGCAGCTTAACGGGACAGGGTTGGGCCTCCTACAATGAGCAGTTCTTC.

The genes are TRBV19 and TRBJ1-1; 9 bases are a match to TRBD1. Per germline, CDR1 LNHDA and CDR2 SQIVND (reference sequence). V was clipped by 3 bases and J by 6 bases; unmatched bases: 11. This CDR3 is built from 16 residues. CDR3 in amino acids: CASSIRPGTGYPEAFF. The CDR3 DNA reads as TGTGCCAGTAGTATCCGTCCCGGGACAGGGTACCCTGAAGCTTTCTTT.

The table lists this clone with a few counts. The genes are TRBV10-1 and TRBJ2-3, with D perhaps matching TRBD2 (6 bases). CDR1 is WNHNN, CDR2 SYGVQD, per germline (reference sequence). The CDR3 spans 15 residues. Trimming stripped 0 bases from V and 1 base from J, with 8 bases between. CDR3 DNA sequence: TGCGCCAGCAGTGAGTCGACGGGGGGCACAGATACGCAGTATTTT. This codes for CASSESTGGTDTQYF.

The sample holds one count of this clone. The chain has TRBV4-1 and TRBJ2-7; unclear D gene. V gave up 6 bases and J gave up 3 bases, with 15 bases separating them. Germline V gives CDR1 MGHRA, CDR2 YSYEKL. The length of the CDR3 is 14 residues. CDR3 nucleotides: TGCGCCAGCAGGCGAGTCGCTGGCGGCTACGAGCAGTACTTC. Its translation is CASRRVAGGYEQYF.

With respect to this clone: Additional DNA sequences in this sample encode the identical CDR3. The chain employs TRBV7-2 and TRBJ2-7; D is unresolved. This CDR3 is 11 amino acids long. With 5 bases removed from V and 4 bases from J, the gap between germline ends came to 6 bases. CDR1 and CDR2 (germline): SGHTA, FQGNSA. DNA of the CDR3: TGTGCCAGCAGCCCCGGATACGAGCAGTACTTC. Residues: CASSPGYEQYF.

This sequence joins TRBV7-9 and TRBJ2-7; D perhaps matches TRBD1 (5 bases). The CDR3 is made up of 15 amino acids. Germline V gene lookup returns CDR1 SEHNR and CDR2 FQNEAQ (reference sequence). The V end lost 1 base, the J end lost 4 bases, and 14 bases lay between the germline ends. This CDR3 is CASSLEGSYVYEQYF. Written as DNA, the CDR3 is TGTGCCAGCAGCTTAGAGGGGTCGTATGTATACGAGCAGTACTTC.

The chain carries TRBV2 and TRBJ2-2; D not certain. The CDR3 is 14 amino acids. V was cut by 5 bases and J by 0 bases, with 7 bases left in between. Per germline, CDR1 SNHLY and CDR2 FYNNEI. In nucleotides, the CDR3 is TGTGCCAGCAGTTATGAAGCGAACACCGGGGAGCTGTTTTTT. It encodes CASSYEANTGELFF. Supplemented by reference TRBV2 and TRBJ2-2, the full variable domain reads EPEVTQTPSHQVTQMGQEVILRCVPISNHLYFYWYRQILGQKVEFLVSFYNNEISEKSEIFDDQFSVERPDGSNFTLKIRSTKLEDSAMYFCASSYEANTGELFFGEGSRLTVL.

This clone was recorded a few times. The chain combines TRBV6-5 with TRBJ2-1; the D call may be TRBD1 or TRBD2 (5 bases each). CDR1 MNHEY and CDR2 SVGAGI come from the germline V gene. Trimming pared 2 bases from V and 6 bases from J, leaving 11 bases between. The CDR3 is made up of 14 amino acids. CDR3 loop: CASSYRSGPNEQFF. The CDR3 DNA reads TGTGCCAGCAGTTACAGGTCGGGGCCCAATGAGCAGTTCTTC.

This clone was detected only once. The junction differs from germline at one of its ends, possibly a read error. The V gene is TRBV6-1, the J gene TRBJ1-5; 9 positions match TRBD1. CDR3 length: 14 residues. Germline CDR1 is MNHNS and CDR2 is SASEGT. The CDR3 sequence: CASREDRGVQPQHF. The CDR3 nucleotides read TGTGCCAGCAGGGAAGACAGGGGGGTTCAGCCCCAGCATTTT.

The CDR3 reads CASSSNRDQPQHF. CDR3 sequence (DNA): TGTGCCAGTAGTTCCAACAGGGATCAGCCCCAGCATTTT. This chain joins TRBV19 and TRBJ1-5; possibly TRBD1 for D (6 bases). The CDR3 loop spans 13 amino acids. Per the germline V gene, CDR1 is LNHDA and CDR2 is SQIVND (reference sequence). V lost 5 bases to trimming and J lost 5 bases, with 10 bases between them.

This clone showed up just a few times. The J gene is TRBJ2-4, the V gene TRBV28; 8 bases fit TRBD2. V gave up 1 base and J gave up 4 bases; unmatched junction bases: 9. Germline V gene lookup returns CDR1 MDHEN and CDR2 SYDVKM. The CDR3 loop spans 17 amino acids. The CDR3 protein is CASSLFSGALLKNIQYF. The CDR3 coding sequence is TGTGCCAGCAGTTTATTTAGCGGGGCACTCCTTAAAAACATTCAGTACTTC.

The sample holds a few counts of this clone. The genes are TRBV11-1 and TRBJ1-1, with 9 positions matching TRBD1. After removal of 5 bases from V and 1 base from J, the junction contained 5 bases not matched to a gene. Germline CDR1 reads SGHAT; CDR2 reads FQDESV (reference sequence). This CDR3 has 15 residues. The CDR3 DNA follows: TGTGCCAGCAGCCGATGGACAGGGGAGAACACTGAAGCTTTCTTT. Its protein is CASSRWTGENTEAFF.

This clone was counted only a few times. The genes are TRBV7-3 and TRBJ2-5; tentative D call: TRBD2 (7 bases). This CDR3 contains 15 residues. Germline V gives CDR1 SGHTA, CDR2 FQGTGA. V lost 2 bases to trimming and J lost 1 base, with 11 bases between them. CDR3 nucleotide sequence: TGTGCCAGCAGCTTAGGGGGGGCGGCCCAAGAGACCCAGTACTTC. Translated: CASSLGGAAQETQYF.

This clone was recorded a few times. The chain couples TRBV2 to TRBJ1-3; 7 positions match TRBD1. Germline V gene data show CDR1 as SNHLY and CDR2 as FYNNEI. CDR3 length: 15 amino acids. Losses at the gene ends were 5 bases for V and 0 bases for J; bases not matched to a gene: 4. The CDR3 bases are TGTGCCAGCAGTCCCTACAGGGGCTCTGGAAACACCATATATTTT. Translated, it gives CASSPYRGSGNTIYF. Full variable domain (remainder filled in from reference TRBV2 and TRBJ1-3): EPEVTQTPSHQVTQMGQEVILRCVPISNHLYFYWYRQILGQKVEFLVSFYNNEISEKSEIFDDQFSVERPDGSNFTLKIRSTKLEDSAMYFCASSPYRGSGNTIYFGEGSWLTVV.

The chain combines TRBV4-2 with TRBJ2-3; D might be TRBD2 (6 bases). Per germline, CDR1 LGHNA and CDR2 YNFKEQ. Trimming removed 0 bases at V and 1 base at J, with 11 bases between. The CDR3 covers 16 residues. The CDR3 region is CASSQDPTGGTDTQYF. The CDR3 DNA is TGTGCCAGCAGCCAAGATCCTACGGGAGGCACAGATACGCAGTATTTT.

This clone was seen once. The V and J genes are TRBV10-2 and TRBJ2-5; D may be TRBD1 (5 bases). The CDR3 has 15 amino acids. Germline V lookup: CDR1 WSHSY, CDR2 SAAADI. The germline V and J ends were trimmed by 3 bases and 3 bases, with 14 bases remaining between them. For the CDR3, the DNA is TGCGCCAGCAGTGAATGGCAGGGTAATAAAGAGACCCAGTACTTC. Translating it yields CASSEWQGNKETQYF.